This TCR beta chain was identified during a study of T-cell memory formation after mild COVID-19. Overall study results and limits: Memory cells collected pre-infection included some clones that later responded, suggesting cross-reactive memory joined. Clones which contracted sat mainly in CM and EM if CD4+, and in EMRA if CD8+. Unconfirmed was the SARS-CoV-2 specificity of second-wave clones that peaked on day 37.

On this clonotype itself: The antigen remains undetermined.

cDNA libraries for TCR alpha and TCR beta, carrying sample barcodes and UMIs, came from 5'RACE with constant-segment primers. TCRdb called the 5' RACE reads again in MiXCR, with one record for every CDR3 protein. Among 470,000 or so distinct CDR3 sequences listed, 15% to 25% were seen once. V was cut by 5 bases and J by 5 bases, with 18 bases left in between. Germline assignment: CDR1 DFQATT and CDR2 SNEGSKA (reference sequence). The CDR3 spans 14 residues. The chain is built from TRBV20-1 and TRBJ2-5; D possibly corresponds to TRBD2 (7 bases). The sample was PBMCs or a T cell subset sorted from them (not recorded which). This TCR derives from an adult woman who had mild COVID-19 (a few samples of this study predate the infection). Cell type and time point are not known. CDR3 sequence (DNA): TGCAGTGCTCGTAGGGGGAGGGCCAGGGAGACCCAGTACTTC. Protein product: CSARRGRARETQYF.